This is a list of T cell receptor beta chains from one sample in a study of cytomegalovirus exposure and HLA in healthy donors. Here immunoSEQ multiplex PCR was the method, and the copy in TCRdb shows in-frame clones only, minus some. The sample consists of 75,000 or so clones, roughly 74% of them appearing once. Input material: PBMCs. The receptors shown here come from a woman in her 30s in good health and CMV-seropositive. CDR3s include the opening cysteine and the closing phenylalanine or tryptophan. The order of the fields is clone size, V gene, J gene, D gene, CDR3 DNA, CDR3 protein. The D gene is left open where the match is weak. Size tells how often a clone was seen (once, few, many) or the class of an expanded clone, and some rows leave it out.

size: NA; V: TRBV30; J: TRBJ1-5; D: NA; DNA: TGTGCCTGGAGTTCACAGGACAATCAGCCCCAGCATTTT; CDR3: CAWSSQDNQPQHF
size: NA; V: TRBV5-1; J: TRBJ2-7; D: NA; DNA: TGCGCCAGCAGCTTCCCAGGCCGGGAGCAGTACTTC; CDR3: CASSFPGREQYF
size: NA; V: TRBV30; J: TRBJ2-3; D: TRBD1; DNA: TGTGCCTGGAGTGTAGAAGGGGGCGGCACAGATACGCAGTATTTT; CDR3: CAWSVEGGGTDTQYF
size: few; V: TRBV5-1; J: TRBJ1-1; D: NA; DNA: TGCGCCAGCAGCCAAACGGCGGGCTCGAACACTGAAGCTTTCTTT; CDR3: CASSQTAGSNTEAFF
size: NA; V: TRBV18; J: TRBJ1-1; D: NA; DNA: TGTGCCAGCAGCCGGGACAAGAACACTGAAGCTTTCTTT; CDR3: CASSRDKNTEAFF
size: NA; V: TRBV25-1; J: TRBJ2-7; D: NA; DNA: TGTGCCAGCGCCGGGGGGCACCTGACTCCCCACGAGCAGTACTTC; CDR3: CASAGGHLTPHEQYF
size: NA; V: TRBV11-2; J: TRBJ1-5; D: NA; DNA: TGTGCCAGCAGCCCGGGGACGGGAGGGACTAGCAATCAGCCCCAGCATTTT; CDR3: CASSPGTGGTSNQPQHF
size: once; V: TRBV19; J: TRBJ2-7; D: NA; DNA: TGTGCCAGTAGTCTCCAGGGGATCTCCTACGAGCAGTACTTC; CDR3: CASSLQGISYEQYF
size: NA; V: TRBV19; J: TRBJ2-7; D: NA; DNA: TGTGCCAGTAGTATAGATGCGTATCTAGCCTACGAGCAGTACTTC; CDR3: CASSIDAYLAYEQYF
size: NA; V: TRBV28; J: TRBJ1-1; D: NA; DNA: TGTGCCAGCCGAGAGAGAACTGAAGCTTTCTTT; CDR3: CASRERTEAFF
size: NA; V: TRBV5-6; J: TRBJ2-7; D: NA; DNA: TGTGCCAGCAGCTGGGGCAGACGACCCTCCTACGAGCAGTACTTC; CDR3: CASSWGRRPSYEQYF
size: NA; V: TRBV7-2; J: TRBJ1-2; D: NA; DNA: TGTGCCAGCAGCTTAGCAGGGAGGGGAGGCTACACCTTC; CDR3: CASSLAGRGGYTF
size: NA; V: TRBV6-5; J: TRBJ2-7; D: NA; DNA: TGTGCCAGCAGTCGCAGCTCCTACGAGCAGTACTTC; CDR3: CASSRSSYEQYF
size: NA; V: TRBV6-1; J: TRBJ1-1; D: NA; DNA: TGTGCCAGCAGTAATATAGTTTGGGCTTTCTTT; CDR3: CASSNIVWAFF
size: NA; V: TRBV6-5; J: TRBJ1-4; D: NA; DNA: TGTGCCAGCAGTCTCACAGGTCCCAGGGAAAAACTGTTTTTT; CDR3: CASSLTGPREKLFF
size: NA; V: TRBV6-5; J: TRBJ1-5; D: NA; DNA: TGTGCCAGCAGTTACTCACAGGGCGGTCAGCCCCAGCATTTT; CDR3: CASSYSQGGQPQHF
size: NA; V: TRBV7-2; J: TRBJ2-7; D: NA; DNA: TGTGCCAGCACCCCCCGCCATCCCGGGTTCGGGGACGAGCAGTACTTC; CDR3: CASTPRHPGFGDEQYF
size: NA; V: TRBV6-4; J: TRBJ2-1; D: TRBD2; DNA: TGTGCCAGCAGTGAAAGCGGGAGGGGCGGTGAGCAGTTCTTC; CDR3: CASSESGRGGEQFF
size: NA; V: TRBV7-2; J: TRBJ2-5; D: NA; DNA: TGTGCCAGCAGCCGAGGGCCCAATCAAGAGACCCAGTACTTC; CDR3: CASSRGPNQETQYF
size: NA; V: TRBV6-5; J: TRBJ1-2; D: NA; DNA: TGTGCCACCATTGAACAGGGACGGAACTATGGCTACACCTTC; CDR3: CATIEQGRNYGYTF
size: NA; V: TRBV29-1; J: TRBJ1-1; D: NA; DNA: TGCAGCGTTGAAGCACGGAGGGCTGCAGGCATGAACACTGAAGCTTTCTTT; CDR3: CSVEARRAAGMNTEAFF
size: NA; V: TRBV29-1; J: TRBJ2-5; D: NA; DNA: TGCAGCGAGATCCGGGTCCAAGAGACCCAGTACTTC; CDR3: CSEIRVQETQYF
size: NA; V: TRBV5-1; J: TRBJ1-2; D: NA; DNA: TGCGCCAGCAGCTTGCTCGGGACAAACTATGGCTACACCTTC; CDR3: CASSLLGTNYGYTF
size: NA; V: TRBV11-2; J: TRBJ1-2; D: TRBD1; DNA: TGTGCCAGCAGCCCCAGGGGGCGCGACTATGGCTACACCTTC; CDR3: CASSPRGRDYGYTF
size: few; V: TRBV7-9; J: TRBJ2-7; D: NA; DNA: TGTGCCAGCAGCTTACTTGGGGGCCGGGGCGAGCAGTACTTC; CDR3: CASSLLGGRGEQYF
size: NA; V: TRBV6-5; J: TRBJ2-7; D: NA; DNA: TGTGCCAGCAGTTACCAGGGGAGTACGAACGAGCAGTACTTC; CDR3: CASSYQGSTNEQYF
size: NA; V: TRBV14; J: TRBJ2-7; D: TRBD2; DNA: TGTGCCAGCAGCCAAGGCCTAGCGGGAGCCTACGAGCAGTACTTC; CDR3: CASSQGLAGAYEQYF
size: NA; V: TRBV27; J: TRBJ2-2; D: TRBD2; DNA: TGTGCCAGCAGTTTATGGGTGAGGGTCGGACTAGCGGGTACGAACACCGGGGAGCTGTTTTTT; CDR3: CASSLWVRVGLAGTNTGELFF
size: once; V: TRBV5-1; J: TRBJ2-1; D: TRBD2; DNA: TGCGCCAGCAGCTTGGGAGCGGGAGCCTACAATGAGCAGTTCTTC; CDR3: CASSLGAGAYNEQFF
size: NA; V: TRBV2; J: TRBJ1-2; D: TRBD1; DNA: TGTGCCAGCAGTGGACAGGGTAGTTTGAGTGGCTACACCTTC; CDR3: CASSGQGSLSGYTF
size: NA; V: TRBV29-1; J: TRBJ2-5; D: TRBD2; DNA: TGCAGCGTTGATTCACCTATCGGGGGGCAAGAGACCCAGTACTTC; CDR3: CSVDSPIGGQETQYF
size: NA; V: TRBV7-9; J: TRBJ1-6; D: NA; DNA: TGTGCCAGCAGCTTAGAAGGCAGGGGTGATTCACCCCTCCACTTT; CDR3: CASSLEGRGDSPLHF